The rows below give T cell receptor beta chains drawn from one sample of a study of OX40 agonist ivuxolimab in advanced cancers. Produced via immunoSEQ multiplex PCR; TCRdb's table is partial and in-frame only. The table has around 92,000 clones, roughly 95% seen once. The sequencing used CD4+ or CD8+ T cells sorted from blood, collected in a trial of the OX40 agonist ivuxolimab. The source of these receptors is an adult with an advanced solid tumor such as melanoma, head and neck, liver or kidney cancer. Each CDR3 is given with its conserved first and last residue. The D gene is left open where the match is weak. Clone size, where shown, is once, few, many, or a class for clones that have expanded.

D gene,J gene,V gene,clone size,CDR3 DNA,CDR3 protein
-,TRBJ2-2,TRBV6-6,-,TGTGCCAGCAGGACCGGGACCCCGAACACCGGGGAGCTGTTTTTT,CASRTGTPNTGELFF
TRBD1,TRBJ2-5,TRBV5-1,-,TGCGCCAGCACAAACCGACAGGGGGCTGGGGAGACCCAGTACTTC,CASTNRQGAGETQYF
-,TRBJ1-2,TRBV6-1,-,TGTGCCAGCAGTGAAGGAGCAGGGGCTCCCTATGGCTACACCTTC,CASSEGAGAPYGYTF
TRBD2,TRBJ2-7,TRBV7-2,once,TGTGCCAGCAGCTTACATAGCGGGGGGATTTACGAGCAGTACTTC,CASSLHSGGIYEQYF
-,TRBJ2-1,TRBV11-2,-,TGTGCCAGCAGCACCCGACAGGATCGCAATGAGCAGTTCTTC,CASSTRQDRNEQFF
-,TRBJ1-6,TRBV19,-,TGTGCCAGCAGGCAGGGCTGGGATAATTCACCCCTCCACTTT,CASRQGWDNSPLHF
-,TRBJ2-4,TRBV19,-,TGTGCCAGTAGGCTTAACAGTGATAACATTCAGTACTTC,CASRLNSDNIQYF
-,TRBJ2-2,TRBV21-1,-,TGTGCCAGCAGCAAACCTGGCAGGGTGAAGACCGGGGAGCTGTTTTTT,CASSKPGRVKTGELFF
TRBD1,TRBJ1-4,TRBV18,-,TGTGCCAGCTCACGGACCGGGACAGGAAGTGAAAAACTGTTTTTT,CASSRTGTGSEKLFF
TRBD1,TRBJ1-1,TRBV9,-,TGTGCCAGCAGCCCCCGACAGGGGGTACACACTGAAGCTTTCTTT,CASSPRQGVHTEAFF
-,TRBJ2-2,TRBV5-1,-,TGCGCCAGCAGCCCCCGGGACGGACCGGTTGGGGAGCTGTTTTTT,CASSPRDGPVGELFF
TRBD1,TRBJ2-7,TRBV18,-,TGTGCCAGCTCGCCGACAGGGCAATACGAGCAGTACTTC,CASSPTGQYEQYF
TRBD1,TRBJ2-2,TRBV5-1,once,TGCGCCAGCAGCTTCGGACAGGTGGACGCCGGGGAGCTGTTTTTT,CASSFGQVDAGELFF
TRBD2,TRBJ2-3,TRBV5-1,-,TGCGCCAGCAGCTCCCTGATAGCGGGGGGCACAGATACGCAGTATTTT,CASSSLIAGGTDTQYF
-,TRBJ1-1,TRBV18,-,TGTGCCAGCTCACCTCCGGGCCCGAGGACTGAAGCTTTCTTT,CASSPPGPRTEAFF
-,TRBJ2-7,TRBV19,-,TGTGCCAGTAGTATATATTACCCCGCCGAGCAGTACTTC,CASSIYYPAEQYF
-,TRBJ1-1,TRBV7-9,-,TGTGCCAGCAGCTTTCCAGGGAGTAGGGTTTCTGAAGCTTTCTTT,CASSFPGSRVSEAFF
TRBD1,TRBJ1-2,TRBV5-1,-,TGCGCCAGCAGCCCTATACAGGGGGCTGGGGTAGGCTACACCTTC,CASSPIQGAGVGYTF
-,TRBJ2-2,TRBV29-1,-,TGCAGCGTTGGGCAGGGAGCCGGGGAGCTGTTTTTT,CSVGQGAGELFF
TRBD2,TRBJ2-3,TRBV5-1,-,TGCGCCAGCAGCCGAAGCGGGGAGAGCACAGATACGCAGTATTTT,CASSRSGESTDTQYF
TRBD1,TRBJ1-2,TRBV18,-,TGTGCCAGCTCACCAGTCATAGGGACAGGGGTCGGCTACACCTTC,CASSPVIGTGVGYTF
TRBD1,TRBJ1-2,TRBV10-3,-,TGTGCCATCAGTGGTGGGGACAGGGGGCAAGGCTACACCTTC,CAISGGDRGQGYTF
-,TRBJ1-1,TRBV7-3,-,TGTGCCAGCAGCCTTTACAGGGAGGACACTGAAGCTTTCTTT,CASSLYREDTEAFF
-,TRBJ2-2,TRBV6-5,-,TGTGCCAGCAGAAAGCGGGACACCGGGGAGCTGTTTTTT,CASRKRDTGELFF
TRBD2,TRBJ2-1,TRBV5-1,-,TGCGCCAGCAGCTCGGTACTAGCGGGCCGAGGGGATGAGCAGTTCTTC,CASSSVLAGRGDEQFF
TRBD2,TRBJ2-1,TRBV25-1,-,TGTGCCAGCAGTGAAAATCTAGCGGGATACAATGAGCAGTTCTTC,CASSENLAGYNEQFF
TRBD2,TRBJ2-2,TRBV4-2,-,TGTGCCAGCAGCCTGGAGCGGGGGACCGGGGAGCTGTTTTTT,CASSLERGTGELFF
-,TRBJ2-3,TRBV5-1,-,TGCGCCAGCAGCCCGCCCCATGTTGGTTCCACAGATACGCAGTATTTT,CASSPPHVGSTDTQYF
-,TRBJ2-7,TRBV7-9,-,TGTGCCAGCAGCTTAGGGCTAGTCTTCTACGAGCAGTACTTC,CASSLGLVFYEQYF
TRBD1,TRBJ1-5,TRBV10-3,-,TGTGCCATCAGGGATATTGACAGGGCCAATCAGCCCCAGCATTTT,CAIRDIDRANQPQHF
-,TRBJ1-2,TRBV6-5,once,TGTGCCAGCAGTTCTCTTTATGGCTACACCTTC,CASSSLYGYTF
TRBD2,TRBJ2-7,TRBV28,-,TGTGCCAGCAGCCTCGGGACTAGCGGGTCTTGGCCGTACGAGCAGTACTTC,CASSLGTSGSWPYEQYF
TRBD1,TRBJ1-2,TRBV7-2,-,TGTGCCAGCAGCTTATCATCCAGGGGGGACTATGGCTACACCTTC,CASSLSSRGDYGYTF
TRBD1,TRBJ2-5,TRBV11-2,once,TGTGCCAGCAGCCCCACCAGGGGGCGAGAGACCCAGTACTTC,CASSPTRGRETQYF
-,TRBJ2-3,TRBV28,-,TGTGCCAGCAGTTTACCCGGGGAGGATACGCAGTATTTT,CASSLPGEDTQYF
-,TRBJ2-7,TRBV30,-,TGTGCCTGGAGAAATCCAGGGGGGGCCGCCTACGAGCAGTACTTC,CAWRNPGGAAYEQYF
TRBD1,TRBJ2-7,TRBV28,-,TGTGCCAGCAGTTTAGATGGACAGGGGCATCGGGAGCAGTACTTC,CASSLDGQGHREQYF
-,TRBJ1-3,TRBV7-9,-,TGTGCCAGCACCATTCAGGGGACGGCCGCCTCTGGAAACACCATATATTTT,CASTIQGTAASGNTIYF
-,TRBJ2-3,TRBV7-9,-,TGTGCCAGCAGCTCATGGGTGTCAGATACGCAGTATTTT,CASSSWVSDTQYF
TRBD2,TRBJ2-3,TRBV6-1,-,TGTGCCAGCACGGCGGGAGGGCCCGCAGATACGCAGTATTTT,CASTAGGPADTQYF
-,TRBJ2-7,TRBV7-2,few,TGTGCCAGCAGCTTCGTAGGGAGTTCCTACGAGCAGTACTTC,CASSFVGSSYEQYF
-,TRBJ2-5,TRBV21-1,-,TGTGCCAGCAGCAATTTCTATACTCGTACGGGAGAGACCCAGTACTTC,CASSNFYTRTGETQYF